The entry that follows covers one TCR beta chain sequence. These data originate in a study of OX40 agonist ivuxolimab in advanced cancers. The V gene's germline CDR1 is SEHNR and CDR2 FQNEAQ (reference sequence). V lost 6 bases and J lost 6, with 13 bases in between. The CDR3 has 13 residues. The assay was immunoSEQ multiplex PCR, and TCRdb's table has in-frame clones only and misses some. The table has approximately 130,000 clones, approximately 90% seen once; the top ten hold around 1%. The chain has TRBV7-9 and TRBJ2-3; no reliable D call. This receptor was obtained from an adult with an advanced solid tumor such as melanoma, head and neck, liver or kidney cancer. The sample here was CD4+ or CD8+ T cells sorted from blood, taken in a trial of the OX40 agonist ivuxolimab. The CDR3 nucleotides are TGTGCCAGCAGTCCCCCACCGCCCGATACGCAGTATTTT. Encoded protein: CASSPPPPDTQYF.